This T cell receptor beta chain appears in the sequencing data of a study of T cells in localized non-small cell lung cancer. Whole-study results and caveats: Uninvolved adjacent lung had more T cell clonality than any other tissue, topping tumor. Adjacent lung had a median around 60 of the 100 largest tumor clones.

Repertoires were generated with immunoSEQ multiplex PCR, while TCRdb's copy carries only in-frame clones and drops some. The sample carries tens of thousands of clones, roughly 88% recorded once. Deletions cut 2 bases from V and 6 bases from J, with 13 bases between. The germline gives CDR1 MNHEY, CDR2 SVGAGI. The CDR3 is made up of 14 amino acids. As concerns this clone: As yet, its antigen is unknown.

The chain links TRBV6-5 to TRBJ1-2, with D hard to call. The clonotype comes from a woman aged 35 to 69 with stage III lung adenocarcinoma. Here the sequenced sample was peripheral blood mononuclear cells, taken before any cancer treatment. The CDR3 sequence: CASSYLAGNDGYTF. CDR3 DNA sequence: TGTGCCAGCAGTTACCTGGCTGGAAACGATGGCTACACCTTC.